This entry concerns a single T cell receptor (beta chain). Antigen unknown. The data belong to a study of beta chain features in type 1 diabetes. The study reverse transcribed the entire isolated RNA, so it sequenced expressed TCRB transcripts. Here immunoSEQ multiplex PCR was the method, and the copy in TCRdb shows in-frame clones only, minus some. The sample yields around 320,000 clones, 11% to 15% seen once. Study-level points and caveats: More deletions and fewer insertions at VDJ junctions were seen in type 1 diabetes patients. PCR could preferentially amplify shorter templates, alike in patients and controls. In all four CD4+ subsets, TCRB CDR3 length was significantly, moderately reduced in type 1 diabetes.

V shed 5 bases and J 5 bases; nucleotides not matched to a gene: 8. CDR3 length: 17 residues. Germline CDR1 is KGHSH and CDR2 is LQKENI. The sequence derives from a man aged 30 to 45 in good health. The chain combines TRBV18 with TRBJ1-6, with 11 bases that match TRBD1. The sequenced sample consisted of central memory CD4+ T cells from blood. The DNA for the CDR3 is TGTGCCAGCTCAGTAAGGACAGGGGGCATCAATAATTCACCCCTCCACTTT. This encodes CASSVRTGGINNSPLHF.